This is a list of T cell receptor beta chains from one sample in a study of monozygotic twins with inflammatory bowel disease. TCRdb reworked the 5' RACE reads into one entry per CDR3 protein, no DNA. In all, the sample yields about 420,000 distinct CDR3 sequences. Sequencing was performed on blood. The source of these receptors is a human donor with ulcerative colitis or Crohn's disease, or a healthy co-twin of an affected twin (not recorded which). The CDR3 runs from the conserved cysteine through the conserved F or W. The order of the fields is V gene, J gene, CDR3 protein.

V gene: TRBV20-1; J gene: TRBJ1-5; CDR3 protein: CSANPMNQPQHF
V gene: TRBV7-7; J gene: TRBJ2-7; CDR3 protein: CASSLALGGYEQYF
V gene: TRBV2; J gene: TRBJ1-2; CDR3 protein: CASNPQGGTGNYGYTF
V gene: TRBV7-2; J gene: TRBJ2-2; CDR3 protein: CASSFSSGNTGELFF
V gene: TRBV18; J gene: TRBJ1-6; CDR3 protein: CASSPSQDNLPLHF
V gene: TRBV4-1; J gene: TRBJ1-1; CDR3 protein: CASSREGDRAFRTEAFF
V gene: TRBV7-2; J gene: TRBJ2-5; CDR3 protein: CASSLASTGETQYF
V gene: TRBV5-1; J gene: TRBJ1-2; CDR3 protein: CASSPDTDGYTF
V gene: TRBV19; J gene: TRBJ2-2; CDR3 protein: CASSRRGGPGTGELFF
V gene: TRBV10-3; J gene: TRBJ1-1; CDR3 protein: CAISSTGVNTEAFF
V gene: TRBV9; J gene: TRBJ2-7; CDR3 protein: CASSVSGTETYEQYF
V gene: TRBV5-1; J gene: TRBJ2-7; CDR3 protein: CASSFLGGLDEQYF
V gene: TRBV4-2; J gene: TRBJ2-1; CDR3 protein: CASSQDVEPSSSYNEQFF
V gene: TRBV28; J gene: TRBJ2-7; CDR3 protein: CASSSRTSGSDEQYF
V gene: TRBV12-5; J gene: TRBJ2-5; CDR3 protein: CASALKETQYF
V gene: TRBV28; J gene: TRBJ2-7; CDR3 protein: CASSVRVREQYF
V gene: TRBV11-2; J gene: TRBJ2-1; CDR3 protein: CATEYDALSSYNEQFF
V gene: TRBV1; J gene: TRBJ2-1; CDR3 protein: CTSENSGRDSYNEQFF
V gene: TRBV29-1; J gene: TRBJ2-7; CDR3 protein: CSVALLAGLTGNYEQYF
V gene: TRBV5-4; J gene: TRBJ1-3; CDR3 protein: CASSLRGSGNTIYF
V gene: TRBV14; J gene: TRBJ1-1; CDR3 protein: CASSPILMNTEAFF
V gene: TRBV27; J gene: TRBJ1-1; CDR3 protein: CASLIPGQGWTEAFF
V gene: TRBV4-3; J gene: TRBJ2-1; CDR3 protein: CASSQDSQGGYNEQFF
V gene: TRBV25-1; J gene: TRBJ2-2; CDR3 protein: CAIRTGYGELFF
V gene: TRBV5-1; J gene: TRBJ2-3; CDR3 protein: CASSPREGADTDTQYF
V gene: TRBV10-3; J gene: TRBJ1-3; CDR3 protein: CAATEGSGNTIYF
V gene: TRBV11-2; J gene: TRBJ2-3; CDR3 protein: CASSFSTTDTQYF
V gene: TRBV7-2; J gene: TRBJ2-7; CDR3 protein: CASSSRFGYEQYF
V gene: TRBV24-1; J gene: TRBJ1-5; CDR3 protein: CATSSRQELNQPQHF
V gene: TRBV18; J gene: TRBJ2-7; CDR3 protein: CASSLLDDSYEQYF
V gene: TRBV6-6; J gene: TRBJ2-7; CDR3 protein: CASSQIAGYEQYF
V gene: TRBV7-9; J gene: TRBJ2-1; CDR3 protein: CASSRGPEQFF
V gene: TRBV10-3; J gene: TRBJ2-5; CDR3 protein: CAIRGLAGGEETQYF
V gene: TRBV7-9; J gene: TRBJ2-7; CDR3 protein: CASSLTGTSYEQYF
V gene: TRBV21-1; J gene: TRBJ2-2; CDR3 protein: CASSKVQGAFGELFF
V gene: TRBV5-1; J gene: TRBJ2-7; CDR3 protein: CASSLEGTAAYEQYF
V gene: TRBV7-3; J gene: TRBJ2-3; CDR3 protein: CASKLAASTDTQYF
V gene: TRBV7-6; J gene: TRBJ2-7; CDR3 protein: CASSLAGGPGLAGPSYEQYF
V gene: TRBV9; J gene: TRBJ2-3; CDR3 protein: CASSASGRLDTQYF
V gene: TRBV5-1; J gene: TRBJ2-7; CDR3 protein: CASSQGQLYEQYF
V gene: TRBV20-1; J gene: TRBJ2-7; CDR3 protein: CSARDFRQGAYEQYF
V gene: TRBV4-1; J gene: TRBJ2-1; CDR3 protein: CASSQYVPDNNEQFF
V gene: TRBV14; J gene: TRBJ1-3; CDR3 protein: CASSQRPGPGRGNTIYF